This is a list of T cell receptor beta chains from one sample in a study of blood T cell repertoires in COVID-19. The protocol was immunoSEQ multiplex PCR, while the TCRdb copy is restricted to in-frame clones and leaves out a portion. The sample records fewer than 400,000 clones, about nine tenths being singletons. The sample taken for sequencing was PBMCs or T cells enriched from blood (not recorded which). These receptors came from a woman in her twenties or thirties who had recovered from COVID-19. Each CDR3 is given without its conserved first and last residue.

j_gene: TRBJ2-7
v_gene: TRBV29-1
CDR3aa: SVGLVSYEQY

j_gene: TRBJ1-1
v_gene: TRBV5-4
CDR3aa: ASSMVTGQGTEAF

j_gene: TRBJ1-2
v_gene: TRBV30
CDR3aa: AWTWTYTNYGYT

j_gene: TRBJ2-5
v_gene: TRBV9
CDR3aa: ASSAGGLAEETQY

j_gene: TRBJ2-5
v_gene: TRBV19
CDR3aa: ASSLRTSGQETQY

j_gene: TRBJ2-2
v_gene: TRBV30
CDR3aa: AWSLSEAGELF

j_gene: TRBJ1-6
v_gene: TRBV18
CDR3aa: ASSPSGGASPLH

j_gene: TRBJ1-2
v_gene: TRBV9
CDR3aa: ASSVGRGHDGYT

j_gene: TRBJ2-7
v_gene: TRBV15
CDR3aa: ATSRGGGTGYEQY

j_gene: TRBJ1-2
v_gene: TRBV19
CDR3aa: ASSIGGVNYGYT

j_gene: TRBJ1-6
v_gene: TRBV6-5
CDR3aa: ASKTQGSISPLH

j_gene: TRBJ2-1
v_gene: TRBV7-3
CDR3aa: ASSFRGNNEQF

j_gene: TRBJ2-5
v_gene: TRBV10-2
CDR3aa: ASSAAGPQETQY

j_gene: TRBJ2-2
v_gene: TRBV27
CDR3aa: ASSSLSVLTGELF

j_gene: TRBJ1-4
v_gene: TRBV5-8
CDR3aa: ASSLGQGRAEKLF

j_gene: TRBJ1-6
v_gene: TRBV10-2
CDR3aa: ASKTGTSNSPLH

j_gene: TRBJ1-1
v_gene: TRBV29-1
CDR3aa: SVERGGTEAF